This record concerns one T cell receptor (beta chain) sequence. Its antigen specificity is not known. No much larger clone is present one base from it, and per-base qualities are unavailable. The receptor library was made with the immunoSEQ multiplex PCR assay. For the multiplex PCR, a mixture combining 60 forward primers for TCR Vbeta segments and 13 reverse primers for TCR Jbeta segments was used. The CDR3 region of rearranged TCR beta genes was amplified from genomic DNA with a multiplex PCR assay. On the Illumina HiSeq System, the amplified TCR beta libraries were sequenced as 87-base-pair reads. The source study handled its data this way. A later analysis counted about 76 million unique TCR beta chains across the 650 to 700 repertoires, and around 9.9 million of these chains were shared by at least two donors. A nearest-neighbor algorithm error-corrected the raw reads and collapsed the reads into unique sequences, merging closely related sequences to remove PCR and sequencing errors. V, D and J gene segments were assigned by aligning CDR3 sequences to IMGT reference sequences. For a sequence to be retained, a match of at least six nucleotides to both a V gene segment and a J gene segment was required. Rearrangements were called productive when the CDR3 lacked stop codons and stayed in frame with V and J; all others were non-productive. Following IMGT convention, CDR3 was defined as the stretch from the second conserved V-encoded cysteine to the conserved J-encoded phenylalanine. The earlier analysis of approximately 500 of the donors excluded sequences that lacked an unambiguous match to a single V gene segment. In an earlier analysis of several hundred of the donors, a V segment was called functional when productive rearrangements were above 56.7%, and segregating when the standard deviation between donors exceeded 5%. A statistical classification framework was developed to diagnose cytomegalovirus status using the catalog of TCR beta chain sequences. V and J gene assignment, in a later analysis, came from comparing TCR nucleotide sequences with IMGT/GENE-DB human TR gene sequences. The TCRdist pipeline was used in a later analysis to assign CDR3 sequences and most-parsimonious VDJ recombination scenarios. In a later analysis, each TCR beta chain was defined by its CDR3 amino acid sequence together with its V-gene family, and reads without a unique V-gene family were excluded. In a later analysis, nearly 600 highly shared, low-generation-probability nucleotide sequences were removed to address suspected cross-contamination and a sequencing artifact. For each public chain, a later analysis derived a clonal expansion index from normalized ranks of inferred template counts within each repertoire. A later analysis computed generation probabilities with a VDJ recombination model fitted to out-of-frame rearrangements, and checked the results against IGoR. Hypergeometric tests were used in a later analysis to score TCR-TCR, TCR-HLA and TCR-CMV co-occurrence, with a repertoire-size bias correction applied to the TCR pairs. False discovery rates were estimated in a later analysis by permuting HLA or CMV assignments 20 times. In a later analysis, co-occurring TCRs were grouped using DBSCAN, and TCRdist sequence similarity was added for clustering within HLA-allele-positive subsets. Repertoires with fewer than 30,000 or more than 120,000 public chains, plus five repertoires with anomalous nucleotide sharing, were excluded from co-occurrence clustering. Sourced from immuneACCESS, this table was stored by TCRdb with only in-frame sequences that have V and J called. A share of the clones is absent; for the studies checked, an unresolved V gene accounts for under half, and the remainder has no known explanation. The DNA gave D and trimming, while V, J and clone size come from that table. The table for this sample lists 150,000 or so clones; about three quarters of them were counted only once. The ten largest clones take up over 2% of the sample.

In total, roughly 670 healthy bone marrow donors made up the cohort. At the time of sampling, all cohort members were nominally healthy, though unrecorded immune exposures were likely present. The donor was CMV seronegative and belonged to the group of 350 to 400 seronegative cohort members. Every donor gave a peripheral blood sample, and the peripheral blood mononuclear cells from that sample were used for TCR beta sequencing. The Qiagen DNeasy Blood Extraction Kit was used to extract genomic DNA from the blood cell samples. This sample is part of a study of cytomegalovirus exposure and HLA in healthy donors (TCRdb year 2017). Study-level background: An earlier analysis of roughly 630 of the donors reported more than 250 Gb of sequence data and some 120 million unique TCR beta sequences from about 200 million T cells. An earlier analysis of around 580 of the donors used high-throughput TCR beta sequencing to judge whether each TCR beta V gene segment behaved as functional or pseudogenic. To predict cytomegalovirus infection status, the study combined high-throughput TCR immunosequencing, statistical association of individual TCRs with disease status, and machine learning. Rather than drawing on any new phenotypic data, the later analysis identified candidate immune exposures from TCR beta sequences and the way those sequences occurred across donors. An early release covering more than 500 HLA-typed donors comprised 250 to 350 gigabases of sequencing data and tens of millions of unique TCR sequences. A later analysis re-examined previously published TCR beta repertoires from around 670 donors and added high-resolution HLA genotyping to investigate patterns of TCR occurrence. On average, around 240,000 unique TCR beta nucleotide sequences were sequenced per donor among fewer than 500 genotyped donors of the cohort, with roughly 20% of those sequences being non-productive. About five DR-DQ haplotypes were treated as single units for association and clustering because of strong linkage in the cohort. In a later genetic analysis, genome-wide SNP genotypes for about 55% of the roughly 700 donors were used, and that subset was treated as a discovery cohort. Besides the first cohort of roughly 640 subjects, a separate validation cohort made up of 120 or so different subjects was used. All discovery cohort repertoires had been generated using a single sequencing platform. The T cell repertoires of some 700 subjects were profiled by immunosequencing and related to cytomegalovirus serostatus. The aim of the study was to test whether cataloging public T cell receptors could identify signatures of past pathogen exposure. Of the approximately 400 genotyped donors, 65% to 90% fell in the genetic ancestry cluster associated with self-reported Caucasian donors. Both class I and class II loci were covered by HLA typing, at four-digit resolution. Donor age, sex, ethnicity and CMV serostatus were collected together with the repertoire data. The number of donors typed differed by locus, with roughly 620-640 for A, B, C, DRB1 and DQB1, around 500 for DQA1, over 600 for DPA1, and around 450 for DPB1. Beyond this particular receptor, the publication reports: Only TCR beta chains were sequenced in this cohort, and the absence of alpha or paired-chain data limited detectable features. A later analysis found that HLA-associated TCR beta chains were more clonally expanded and had lower generation probabilities than equally common non-associated chains. A cluster of highly shared sequence variants was judged likely to be a technical artifact of the sequencing pipeline. Compared with the 666-donor mean, donors in an Asian-associated ancestry cluster had fewer N-insertions in productive TCRs, according to a later genetic analysis. When HLA alleles, especially DR and DQ, strongly co-occurred, attributing TCR associations to individual alleles was difficult. According to a later analysis, parvovirus B19, influenza, CMV and Epstein-Barr virus appeared linked to several top co-occurrence clusters. It was suggested by the authors that the approach could potentially be generalized to other disease states and immunological phenotypes. An earlier analysis of approximately 570 of the donors showed that most TCR beta V segments appeared in productive rearrangements either about 87% or about 30% of the time, which broadly matched IMGT annotations. A further reported finding was that TCR beta sequences accurately predicted the HLA-A and HLA-B alleles for most subjects in the first cohort. Some IMGT-functional V segments, including TRBV6-2 and TRBV6-3, could not be told apart with the 87-base-pair reads, so those segments were excluded. Most CMV-associated TCR beta chains appeared to be HLA-restricted in a later analysis, and the HLA associations seemed to be driven largely by CMV exposure. Cytomegalovirus status was reported to be diagnosed by the classifier with high specificity and sensitivity in both the original and validation cohorts. Roughly 17 rarely observed V segments, including chromosome 9 orphons, were excluded from the earlier analysis of almost 600 of the donors because counts were too low. While some public TCRs were present in many individuals, most TCR sequences turned up only very rarely across donors. In the study, about 150 TCR beta chains were listed as associated with cytomegalovirus. Because HLA typing was unavailable for some donors at each locus, only the typed subset was used in association tests. Roughly uniform sequencing depth across donors was assumed in presence/absence analyses, although this assumption may not hold. For the cohort, immune exposure information was limited to CMV serostatus. In vitro tests confirmed that a few of the cytomegalovirus-associated TCR beta chains recognize cytomegalovirus antigens. Linkage disequilibrium might explain the correlated functional status among segregating V segments, but an unknown experimental factor could not be excluded. According to a later analysis, TCR association rates differed among HLA loci, with DRB1 alleles showing the most associated TCRs and HLA-C alleles showing the fewest. In a later genetic analysis, a missense DCLRE1C variant was associated with V-gene and J-gene trimming of TCR beta chains, and the association was replicated in an independent cohort. In a later analysis, over 15,000 TCR beta sequences were associated with specific HLA alleles at a false discovery rate of 0.05.

Inclusive of the bounding cysteine and phenylalanine, the CDR3 is 17 residues long. Only the CDR3 part of the read is kept: 51 bases, read in frame from the first base. After removal of 5 bases from V and 4 bases from J, the junction retains 13 bases not matched to a gene. From the germline V gene, CDR1 is MGHRA and CDR2 is YSYEKL. The sequenced sample consisted of PBMCs. The chain joins TRBV4-1 to TRBJ1-1; 10 junctional bases match TRBD1. This receptor was taken from a female donor in good health and CMV-seronegative. The CDR3 protein sequence reads: CASSTDRGRGAGTEAFF. At the DNA level, the sequence is TGCGCCAGCAGCACCGACAGGGGGCGAGGAGCGGGCACTGAAGCTTTCTTT.